This is a list of T cell receptor beta chains from one sample in a study of blood T cell repertoires in COVID-19. Libraries were prepared by immunoSEQ multiplex PCR; TCRdb keeps only in-frame clonotypes and omits some of them. Of some 140,000 clones listed, more than 80% are singletons. Input material: peripheral blood. All receptors derive from a man aged 45-60 years with acute or convalescent COVID-19. The CDR3 runs from the conserved cysteine through the conserved F or W. The order of the fields is D gene, clone size, V gene, CDR3 length, J gene, CDR3 DNA, CDR3 protein. A D gene is named only where the DNA matches it firmly. A row's size may be missing; if present it is once, few, many or a size class.

>TRBD2|NA|TRBV6-4|16|TRBJ2-7
TGTGCCAGCAGAGCCCCTAGCGGGAGTTGGTCCTACGAGCAGTACTTC
CASRAPSGSWSYEQYF
>NA|few|TRBV7-9|16|TRBJ2-4
TGTGCCAGCAGCTTAGCGTCAGGACTAGCCAAAAACATTCAGTACTTC
CASSLASGLAKNIQYF
>TRBD2|NA|TRBV3-1/TRBV3-2|18|TRBJ2-4
TGTGCCAGCAGCCAAGAAGGACTAGCGGGGGGGCGGTCGGGCATTCAGTACTTC
CASSQEGLAGGRSGIQYF
>TRBD2|once|TRBV12-3/TRBV12-4|13|TRBJ2-1
TGTGCCAGCAGCTTTCCCGGGGGGATTGAGCAGTTCTTC
CASSFPGGIEQFF
>TRBD1|NA|TRBV28|16|TRBJ1-1
TGTGCCAGTAAGACAGGGGTGGGGTCTTTGAACACTGAAGCTTTCTTT
CASKTGVGSLNTEAFF
>NA|NA|TRBV4-2|15|TRBJ1-1
TGTGCCAGCAGCCAAGAGCGAGGGCTGAACACTGAAGCTTTCTTT
CASSQERGLNTEAFF
>TRBD2|NA|TRBV11-2|16|TRBJ2-3
TGTGCCAGCAGCTTAAGCCTAGCGGGGGCTACAGATACGCAGTATTTT
CASSLSLAGATDTQYF
>TRBD1|NA|TRBV7-9|14|TRBJ1-1
TGTGCCAGCAGCTCACAGGGGCGTCCCACTGAAGCTTTCTTT
CASSSQGRPTEAFF
>NA|once|TRBV19|17|TRBJ1-5
TGTGCCAGCTCGGACAGATCACTATTATATAGCAATCAGCCCCAGCATTTT
CASSDRSLLYSNQPQHF
>NA|NA|TRBV12-2|15|TRBJ2-1
TGTGCAAGTCGGGACCTAGCGGGAAAGTACAATGAGCAGTTCTTC
CASRDLAGKYNEQFF
>NA|NA|TRBV7-3|15|TRBJ2-2
TGTGCCAGCAGCTTAAATCGGGGGTCCACCGGGGAGCTGTTTTTT
CASSLNRGSTGELFF
>TRBD1|NA|TRBV29-1|17|TRBJ1-2
TGCAGCGTTGAATTATTAGGACAGGGGGCGTCTCTGTATGGCTACACCTTC
CSVELLGQGASLYGYTF
>TRBD1|NA|TRBV7-2|15|TRBJ1-6
TGTGCCAGCAGCCTGCAAGACAGGGGTAATTCACCCCTCCACTTT
CASSLQDRGNSPLHF
>NA|NA|TRBV28|16|TRBJ1-4
TGTGCCAGCAGTGCCTACCCGGGGGGACTTAGGGAAAAACTGTTTTTT
CASSAYPGGLREKLFF
>NA|NA|TRBV30|13|TRBJ1-5
TGTGCCTGGAGTGCCCCACCTGGCGGTTCCCAGCATTTT
CAWSAPPGGSQHF
>NA|NA|TRBV28|12|TRBJ1-2
TGTGCCAGCAGTTTCCCAGGAGGTGGCTACACCTTC
CASSFPGGGYTF
>NA|NA|TRBV2|12|TRBJ2-5
TGTGCCAGCACCGGACAGCAAGAGACCCAGTACTTC
CASTGQQETQYF
>TRBD1|NA|TRBV28|16|TRBJ2-7
TGTGCCAGCAGTTTGAGGGACAGGGGGCCTCATTACGAGCAGTACTTC
CASSLRDRGPHYEQYF
>TRBD1|NA|TRBV2|13|TRBJ2-2
TGTGCCAGATCATACAAGGGGGCTAGGGAGCTGTTTTTT
CARSYKGARELFF
>NA|NA|TRBV15|15|TRBJ1-1
TGTGCCACCAGCAGAGATGGCGGGGGGAACACTGAAGCTTTCTTT
CATSRDGGGNTEAFF
>TRBD1|NA|TRBV28|15|TRBJ2-2
TGTGCCAGCAGCCTCGGGACAGGGGGCGTCGGGGAGCTGTTTTTT
CASSLGTGGVGELFF
>NA|NA|TRBV12-5|12|TRBJ2-3
TGTGCTAGTGGTTTGTCGGGAGATACGCAGTATTTT
CASGLSGDTQYF
>NA|few|TRBV2|15|TRBJ1-6
TGTGCCAGCAGTGAGGGGAGTAGGGAAGGAAGACCCCTCCACTTT
CASSEGSREGRPLHF
>NA|NA|TRBV9|15|TRBJ2-3
TGTGCCAGCAGCGTAGAGTCTAGCGTAATAGATACGCAGTATTTT
CASSVESSVIDTQYF